This entry concerns a single T cell receptor (beta chain). The authors' processing: Reference gene primers were amplified, and this amplification served to estimate nucleated cell counts. Sequencing was performed with immunoSEQ multiplex PCR; in TCRdb, only in-frame clones are kept and a portion is missing. Clone size and the V and J calls come from that table; the DNA yielded D and trimming. The sample lists roughly 410,000 clones, around 87% seen once, with 2.3% in the top ten. Patients in Seattle were enrolled during active infection, then followed longitudinally. The data were obtained in a study of blood T cell repertoires in COVID-19. Study in general: There were acute and convalescent COVID-19 samples, and they came from the United States, Italy and Spain.

This CDR3 is built from 16 residues. Germline CDR1 SGDLS, CDR2 YYNGEE. The trim removed 0 bases at V and 7 bases at J, leaving 7 bases unmatched. This sequence originates from a woman in her sixties with COVID-19, enrolled during active disease. The material sequenced was peripheral blood. This chain joins TRBV9 and TRBJ1-6; 7 nucleotides line up with TRBD1. DNA of the CDR3: TGTGCCAGCAGCGTAGCTGGACAGGCGATCAATTCACCCCTCCACTTT. Its translation is CASSVAGQAINSPLHF. Together with reference TRBV9 and TRBJ1-6, the CDR3 gives the full variable domain: DSGVTQTPKHLITATGQRVTLRCSPRSGDLSVYWYQQSLDQGLQFLIQYYNGEERAKGNILERFSAQQFPDLHSELNLSSLELGDSALYFCASSVAGQAINSPLHFGNGTRLTVT.